The 26 T cell receptor beta chains given below trace back to one sample, sequenced in a study of T cells after somatic rescue of genetic block. Method: immunoSEQ multiplex PCR; TCRdb's copy keeps in-frame clones and lacks some. Found here are tens of thousands of clones, about 96% of them singletons; the top ten hold approximately 0.077%. Sample: peripheral blood mononuclear cells (PBMCs). The receptors originated from a child younger than two.

The V call is TRBV9, the J call TRBJ2-2; TRBD2 aligns across 8 bases. The V segment lost 3 bases and the J segment 1 base; nucleotides outside the gene matches: 2. This CDR3 has 15 residues. Looked up from germline, CDR1 is SGDLS and CDR2 is YYNGEE. The CDR3 reads CASSGSGRNTGELFF. CDR3 bases: TGTGCCAGCAGCGGAAGCGGGAGGAACACCGGGGAGCTGTTTTTT. Supplemented by reference TRBV9 and TRBJ2-2, the full variable domain reads DSGVTQTPKHLITATGQRVTLRCSPRSGDLSVYWYQQSLDQGLQFLIQYYNGEERAKGNILERFSAQQFPDLHSELNLSSLELGDSALYFCASSGSGRNTGELFFGEGSRLTVL.

This chain links TRBV9 with TRBJ1-5; D is undetermined. V lost 0 bases and J lost 0, with 10 bases in between. Germline CDR1 and CDR2: SGDLS and YYNGEE. This CDR3 has 16 residues. The DNA for the CDR3 is TGTGCCAGCAGCGTAGAAGGGTGCTATAGCAATCAGCCCCAGCATTTT. Translating gives CASSVEGCYSNQPQHF.

The chain is built from TRBV4-2 and TRBJ2-7; 11 nucleotides match TRBD2. The CDR3 extends over 18 amino acids. Germline CDR1 reads LGHNA; CDR2 reads YNFKEQ. The V gene end was trimmed by 3 bases and the J gene end by 0 bases; junction bases not matched to a gene: 10. In DNA form, the CDR3 reads TGTGCCAGCAGCCATCAGGGGCTTACTAGCGGGAGCTCCTACGAGCAGTACTTC. Protein: CASSHQGLTSGSSYEQYF.

The V gene is TRBV19, the J gene TRBJ2-1; 7 bases map to TRBD2. The germline gives CDR1 LNHDA, CDR2 SQIVND (reference sequence). CDR3 length: 16 amino acids. The junction had 11 bases not matched to a gene; V was cut back by 5 bases and J by 4 bases. The CDR3 loop reads CASSARGEGPYNEQFF. The DNA for the CDR3 is TGTGCCAGTAGTGCCCGCGGGGAGGGCCCTTACAATGAGCAGTTCTTC. The whole variable domain, filled in from reference TRBV19 and TRBJ2-1, reads DGGITQSPKYLFRKEGQNVTLSCEQNLNHDAMYWYRQDPGQGLRLIYYSQIVNDFQKGDIAEGYSVSREKKESFPLTVTSAQKNPTAFYLCASSARGEGPYNEQFFGPGTRLTVL.

The rearrangement links TRBV9 to TRBJ2-3; 14 bases map to TRBD2. Germline loops: CDR1 SGDLS, CDR2 YYNGEE. The CDR3 sequence is 16 residues long. V gave up 4 bases and J gave up 7 bases; unmatched junction bases: 8. This CDR3 is CASSPQTSGRANTQYF. CDR3 coding DNA: TGTGCCAGCAGCCCACAGACTAGCGGGAGGGCGAATACGCAGTATTTT.

The chain's CDR3 is CSVATGSDNSPLHF. The CDR3 DNA follows: TGCAGCGTTGCTACAGGGTCGGATAATTCACCCCTCCACTTT. This chain joins TRBV29-1 and TRBJ1-6; a weak D match, TRBD1 (6 bases). Trimming pared 4 bases from V and 5 bases from J, leaving 12 bases between. The CDR3 extends over 14 amino acids. Germline values: CDR1 SQVTM, CDR2 ANQGSEA.

The chain combines TRBV29-1 with TRBJ1-4; 10 bases line up with TRBD1. Germline loops: CDR1 SQVTM, CDR2 ANQGSEA. V lost 4 bases, J lost 7 bases, and 0 bases stayed unmatched. The CDR3 covers 12 residues. The CDR3 protein is CSVGDRGEKLFF. In DNA form, the CDR3 reads TGCAGCGTTGGGGACAGGGGTGAAAAACTGTTTTTT.

This chain connects TRBV7-2 to TRBJ1-1; no clear D. The length of the CDR3 is 14 residues. Germline V CDR1 and CDR2: SGHTA, FQGNSA. V was cut by 0 bases and J by 1 base, with 6 bases left in between. The CDR3 loop reads CASSLASGNTEAFF. In DNA, the CDR3 is TGTGCCAGCAGCTTAGCTTCGGGGAACACTGAAGCTTTCTTT.

V usage is TRBV29-1 and J usage is TRBJ2-5; TRBD1 might be the D (6 bases). V was clipped by 4 bases and J by 1 base, with 13 bases between them. Germline loops: CDR1 SQVTM, CDR2 ANQGSEA. The CDR3 length is 14 residues. In DNA form, the CDR3 reads TGCAGCGTTGCCGTCGACAGGATCCAAGAGACCCAGTACTTC. Translated: CSVAVDRIQETQYF. The full variable domain, with the rest looked up from reference TRBV29-1 and TRBJ2-5, is SAVISQKPSRDICQRGTSLTIQCQVDSQVTMMFWYRQQPGQSLTLIATANQGSEATYESGFVIDKFPISRPNLTFSTLTVSNMSPEDSSIYLCSVAVDRIQETQYFGPGTRLLVL.

The chain has TRBV30 and TRBJ1-2; D unclear. The V gene's germline CDR1 is GTSNPN and CDR2 SVGIG (reference sequence). Trimming took 0 bases from V and 6 from J, leaving 8 bases between them. CDR3 size: 12 residues. Here the CDR3 DNA reads TGTGCCTGGAGTGTCCTCTTCCATGGCTACACCTTC. Translating gives CAWSVLFHGYTF.

This chain uses TRBV6-6 with TRBJ1-2; 7 nucleotides agree with TRBD1. The V and J ends lost 2 bases and 6 bases, in that order; junction bases with no gene match: 6. Germline V lookup: CDR1 MNHNY, CDR2 SVGAGI (reference sequence). The CDR3 length is 14 residues. In DNA, the CDR3 is TGTGCCAGCAGTTACAAGACAGGGAAGAATGGCTACACCTTC. Protein sequence: CASSYKTGKNGYTF.

The genes are TRBV5-6 and TRBJ2-7; D gene ambiguous. Per germline, CDR1 SGHDT and CDR2 YYEEEE. This CDR3 has 12 amino acids. Trimming stripped 4 bases from V and 6 bases from J, with 11 bases between. For the CDR3, the DNA is TGTGCCAGCAGCCCGCCTATGGGCGAGCAGTACTTC. Its translation: CASSPPMGEQYF.

The chain carries TRBV7-6 and TRBJ2-5; the match to TRBD2 covers 9 bases. CDR1 SGHVS and CDR2 FNYEAQ come from the germline V gene. V lost 4 bases, J lost 3 bases, and 9 bases stayed unmatched. There are 16 residues in the CDR3. In DNA, the CDR3 is TGTGCCAGCAGCTGGGCTTTAGCGGGAGTAAAAGAGACCCAGTACTTC. It yields the protein CASSWALAGVKETQYF.

The chain employs TRBV11-2 and TRBJ2-1, with 14 bases that match TRBD2. V shed 3 bases and J 6 bases; nucleotides not matched to a gene: 1. The CDR3 spans 15 residues. The germline gives CDR1 SGHAT, CDR2 FQNNGV. The CDR3 DNA follows: TGTGCCAGCAGCTTGGGACTAGCGGGAGCCAATGAGCAGTTCTTC. Translation gives CASSLGLAGANEQFF.

V gene TRBV9 combines with J gene TRBJ2-2; D remains ambiguous. Germline lookup yields CDR1 SGDLS and CDR2 YYNGEE. The CDR3 loop spans 13 amino acids. Trimming left V 4 bases short and J 5 bases short, with 9 bases between. Written as DNA, the CDR3 is TGTGCCAGCAGCCCCGCGAGAACCGGGGAGCTGTTTTTT. It translates to CASSPARTGELFF.

This rearrangement joins TRBV6-5 to TRBJ2-2; tentative D call: TRBD1 (5 bases). Germline CDR1 MNHEY, CDR2 SVGAGI. This CDR3 is built from 13 residues. Trimming pared 5 bases from V and 1 base from J, leaving 5 bases between. CDR3 in amino acids: CASSRGNTGELFF. In DNA, the CDR3 is TGTGCCAGCAGTAGGGGGAACACCGGGGAGCTGTTTTTT.

The chain links TRBV6-6 to TRBJ2-3; 8 nucleotides match TRBD2. The CDR3 loop spans 14 amino acids. Germline V CDR1 and CDR2: MNHNY, SVGAGI (reference sequence). With 7 bases clipped from V and 3 bases from J, the junction kept 6 bases outside the gene matches. The CDR3 sequence: CASKAGGGTDTQYF. CDR3 sequence (DNA): TGTGCCAGCAAGGCGGGAGGTGGGACAGATACGCAGTATTTT.

J is TRBJ2-2 and V is TRBV19, with a weak D call TRBD1 (6 bases). The CDR3 consists of 12 residues. V lost 7 bases to trimming and J lost 3 bases, with 6 bases between them. Germline CDR1 reads LNHDA; CDR2 reads SQIVND (reference sequence). The chain's CDR3 is CASKGDTGELFF. CDR3 sequence (DNA): TGTGCCAGTAAGGGGGACACCGGGGAGCTGTTTTTT.

J is TRBJ1-1 and V is TRBV20-1; D is uncertain. V was shortened by 2 bases and J by 3 bases, with 4 bases between the two germline ends. Looked up from germline, CDR1 is DFQATT and CDR2 is SNEGSKA (reference sequence). This CDR3 contains 11 residues. CDR3 nucleotide sequence: TGCAGTGCTAGACAATACACTGAAGCTTTCTTT. Its translation is CSARQYTEAFF.

This clone occurred once. This chain connects TRBV7-8 to TRBJ2-5; D is perhaps TRBD2 (5 bases). Germline CDR1 and CDR2: SGHVS and FQNEAQ. The CDR3 is 11 amino acids. Trimming pared 5 bases from V and 5 bases from J, leaving 6 bases between. CDR3 nucleotide sequence: TGTGCCAGCAGCCCGGGGGAGACCCAGTACTTC. Translated: CASSPGETQYF.

This clone was observed a handful of times. The chain has TRBV5-1 and TRBJ1-2; TRBD1 matches 7 bases. The CDR3 extends over 18 amino acids. After removal of 3 bases from V and 1 base from J, the junction contained 15 bases not matched to a gene. Germline values: CDR1 SGHRS, CDR2 YFSETQ. CDR3 sequence (DNA): TGCGCCAGCAGCTCAGATAACCACAGGGGAACCCTTAACTATGGCTACACCTTC. This translates into CASSSDNHRGTLNYGYTF.

The DNA of the CDR3 is TGTGCCAGTAGTATAGGAATATGGGGCAACTACGAGCAGTACTTC. This encodes CASSIGIWGNYEQYF. The rearrangement uses TRBV19 and TRBJ2-7; TRBD1 is a possible D gene (5 bases). There are 15 residues in the CDR3. V lost 1 base and J 3 bases, leaving 13 bases between the germline ends. The germline V gene encodes CDR1 LNHDA and CDR2 SQIVND (reference sequence).

The chain is built from TRBV2 and TRBJ1-4, with D possibly being TRBD1 (5 bases). Per the germline V gene, CDR1 is SNHLY and CDR2 is FYNNEI. This CDR3 is built from 15 residues. With 4 bases removed from V and 8 bases from J, the gap between germline ends came to 17 bases. The CDR3 region is CASSGSQGWEEKLFF. The DNA for the CDR3 is TGTGCCAGCAGTGGTAGTCAGGGCTGGGAAGAAAAACTGTTTTTT.

This chain connects TRBV19 to TRBJ2-7; TRBD2 matches 10 bases. CDR3 size: 13 residues. Germline V gene sequence: CDR1 LNHDA, CDR2 SQIVND (reference sequence). The J segment lost 4 bases and the V segment lost 4 bases, leaving 1 base of the junction unmatched. CDR3 sequence: CASSTSGSYEQYF. The CDR3 DNA is TGTGCCAGTAGTACTAGCGGGAGTTACGAGCAGTACTTC.

The chain couples TRBV7-9 to TRBJ1-2, with D perhaps TRBD1 (6 bases). Germline V gene data show CDR1 as SEHNR and CDR2 as FQNEAQ (reference sequence). The CDR3 has 16 amino acids. Trimming pared 2 bases from V and 6 bases from J, leaving 19 bases between. This chain's CDR3 is CASSLSGQQGRDGYTF. For the CDR3, the DNA is TGTGCCAGCAGCTTAAGTGGGCAACAGGGCAGAGATGGCTACACCTTC.

The chain links TRBV7-9 to TRBJ2-7; TRBD2 aligns across 11 bases. The CDR3 is made up of 15 amino acids. V dropped 0 bases and J dropped 2; count of bases not matched to a gene: 0. The V gene's germline CDR1 is SEHNR and CDR2 FQNEAQ (reference sequence). In DNA, the CDR3 is TGTGCCAGCAGCTTAGCGGGACTAGCGGCCTACGAGCAGTACTTC. Translation: CASSLAGLAAYEQYF.